The 15 T cell receptor beta chains listed next were all sequenced from one sample in a study of T cell clones after liver transplantation (dated by TCRdb to the late 2010s). The time point label, read with the paper, signifies: pre-transplant. Library creation used the immunoSEQ multiplex PCR assay. TCRdb limited this immuneACCESS table to in-frame rearrangements with V and J called. A share of clones is missing; checked studies link under half to unresolved V genes, and the rest is unexplained. Here the sample has more than 95,000 clones; around 86% occur a single time. Over 0.9% of the sample is taken by the ten largest. The specimen was CD4+ T cells from blood, collected before liver transplant. Source of these receptors: a human donor who received a liver transplant.

Here the CDR3 reads CAWSSAVSQPQHF. In nucleotides, the CDR3 is TGTGCCTGGAGTTCGGCAGTGAGTCAGCCCCAGCATTTT. The chain has TRBV30 and TRBJ1-5; D unresolved. The germline V gene has CDR1 GTSNPN and CDR2 SVGIG (reference sequence). This CDR3 spans 13 amino acids. Trimming shortened V by 2 bases and J by 6 bases, and 11 bases separated the two germline ends.

The CDR3 sequence is CASSIETGHTYEQYF. CDR3 in DNA: TGTGCCAGTAGTATAGAGACAGGCCATACCTACGAGCAGTACTTC. The V and J genes are TRBV19 and TRBJ2-7, with D tentatively TRBD1 (6 bases). V lost 0 bases to trimming and J lost 2 bases, with 11 bases between them. The germline gives CDR1 LNHDA, CDR2 SQIVND (reference sequence). The CDR3 totals 15 residues.

The rearrangement uses TRBV4-1 and TRBJ2-2; TRBD1 matches 9 bases. CDR1 and CDR2 (germline): MGHRA, YSYEKL. The CDR3 runs 20 residues. The V and J ends lost 0 bases and 1 base, in that order; junction bases with no gene match: 12. The CDR3 DNA sequence: TGCGCCAGCAGCCAAGATAGGGGGGACAGGGTCCGGCGGAACACCGGGGAGCTGTTTTTT. Translated: CASSQDRGDRVRRNTGELFF.

The chain is built from TRBV4-1 and TRBJ2-7; 10 bases map to TRBD1. CDR1 and CDR2 (germline): MGHRA, YSYEKL. V lost 1 base to trimming and J lost 6 bases; unmatched junction nucleotides: 6. There are 15 residues in the CDR3. In nucleotides, the CDR3 is TGCGCCAGCAGCCAAGGCGACAGGGGGCTCGGCGAGCAGTACTTC. Translated: CASSQGDRGLGEQYF.

This clone was counted a few times. V is TRBV11-2 and J is TRBJ2-3, with 9 bases fitting TRBD1. The CDR3 has 15 amino acids. V lost 5 bases and J lost 2; bases outside the gene matches: 5. CDR1 is SGHAT and CDR2 is FQNNGV in the germline V gene. Here the CDR3 reads CASSPRDRDTDTQYF. CDR3 nucleotide sequence: TGTGCCAGCAGCCCCAGGGACAGGGACACAGATACGCAGTATTTT. Supplemented by reference TRBV11-2 and TRBJ2-3, the full variable domain reads EAGVAQSPRYKIIEKRQSVAFWCNPISGHATLYWYQQILGQGPKLLIQFQNNGVVDDSQLPKDRFSAERLKGVDSTLKIQPAKLEDSAVYLCASSPRDRDTDTQYFGPGTRLTVL.

The rearrangement links TRBV6-5 to TRBJ2-2; TRBD2 might be the D (5 bases). The CDR3 extends over 13 amino acids. Germline assignment: CDR1 MNHEY and CDR2 SVGAGI. Trimming removed 7 bases from V and 7 bases from J, with 13 bases in between. CDR3 sequence reads: CASTRRGSGELFF. DNA of the CDR3: TGTGCCAGCACGCGTCGGGGTAGCGGGGAGCTGTTTTTT.

This clone has ten or more counts. The rearrangement links TRBV18 to TRBJ1-3; D is uncertain. Per germline, CDR1 KGHSH and CDR2 LQKENI. The CDR3 spans 14 residues. Trimming shortened V by 6 bases and J by 0 bases, and 9 bases separated the two germline ends. Here the CDR3 reads CASSSAISGNTIYF. CDR3 DNA: TGTGCCAGCTCGTCAGCAATCTCTGGAAACACCATATATTTT.

The genes are TRBV7-2 and TRBJ1-5; maybe TRBD1 (6 bases). Trimming cost V 0 bases and J 2 bases, with 11 bases left between them. This CDR3 spans 16 amino acids. From germline, CDR1 is SGHTA and CDR2 FQGNSA. CDR3: CASSLAGGRGNQPQHF. In nucleotides, the CDR3 is TGTGCCAGCAGCTTAGCCGGGGGCCGCGGCAATCAGCCCCAGCATTTT.

V is TRBV6-1 and J is TRBJ1-1; no clear D gene. CDR3 length: 12 residues. Looked up from germline, CDR1 is MNHNS and CDR2 is SASEGT. V shed 4 bases and J shed 10 bases, with 13 bases lying between them. CDR3 coding DNA: TGTGCCAGCAGTGTGACTTTGGTAGCAGCTTTCTTT. It specifies CASSVTLVAAFF.

The chain is built from TRBV29-1 and TRBJ2-3, with TRBD1 matching 9 bases. The CDR3 is 15 residues long. V was pared by 5 bases and J by 0 bases, with 6 bases of the junction left unmatched. Germline V gene sequence: CDR1 SQVTM, CDR2 ANQGSEA. The CDR3 region is CSVTGGGGSTDTQYF. CDR3 nucleotides: TGCAGCGTTACAGGGGGCGGGGGTAGCACAGATACGCAGTATTTT.

The chain recombines TRBV11-3 with TRBJ2-3, with 9 bases that match TRBD1. Germline trimming cut 4 bases from V and 0 bases from J; bases unmatched to any gene: 11. The CDR3 loop spans 18 amino acids. Germline loops: CDR1 SGHNT, CDR2 YENEEA. Here the CDR3 reads CASSSGQGLTSSTDTQYF. CDR3 sequence (DNA): TGTGCCAGCAGCTCGGGACAGGGATTGACTTCTAGCACAGATACGCAGTATTTT.

The rearrangement joins TRBV18 to TRBJ1-5; TRBD1 matches 7 bases. The CDR3 sequence is 15 residues long. The germline CDR1 and CDR2 sequences are KGHSH and LQKENI. The trim removed 1 base at V and 5 bases at J, leaving 5 bases unmatched. CDR3 nucleotides: TGTGCCAGCTCACCACTTGCAGGGGGAGATCAGCCCCAGCATTTT. It is translated as CASSPLAGGDQPQHF. Looking up the rest from reference TRBV18 and TRBJ1-5 gives the full variable domain: NAGVMQNPRHLVRRRGQEARLRCSPMKGHSHVYWYRQLPEEGLKFMVYLQKENIIDESGMPKERFSAEFPKEGPSILRIQQVVRGDSAAYFCASSPLAGGDQPQHFGDGTRLSIL.

The chain uses TRBV29-1 and TRBJ1-2; 7 nucleotides align to TRBD1. V lost 6 bases to trimming and J lost 0 bases; unmatched junction nucleotides: 1. The CDR3 runs to 12 residues. Germline CDR1 and CDR2: SQVTM and ANQGSEA. CDR3 in amino acids: CSVGTANYGYTF. The CDR3 DNA reads as TGCAGCGTAGGGACAGCTAACTATGGCTACACCTTC.

The rearrangement uses TRBV9 and TRBJ1-1; no clear D. Germline V gives CDR1 SGDLS, CDR2 YYNGEE. This CDR3 has 13 residues. V was pared by 2 bases and J by 1 base, with 6 bases between. In DNA, the CDR3 is TGTGCCAGCAGCGTTCTCGGGAACACTGAAGCTTTCTTT. This gives the protein CASSVLGNTEAFF. Together with reference TRBV9 and TRBJ1-1, the CDR3 gives the full variable domain: DSGVTQTPKHLITATGQRVTLRCSPRSGDLSVYWYQQSLDQGLQFLIQYYNGEERAKGNILERFSAQQFPDLHSELNLSSLELGDSALYFCASSVLGNTEAFFGQGTRLTVV.

This clone appeared a single time. The rearrangement joins TRBV7-2 to TRBJ2-3; D perhaps matches TRBD2 (6 bases). There are 16 residues in the CDR3. V gave up 8 bases and J gave up 0 bases, with 18 bases separating them. The germline gives CDR1 SGHTA, CDR2 FQGNSA. CDR3 amino acids: CASCNGRGRSTDTQYF. The CDR3 coding sequence is TGTGCCAGCTGTAACGGGCGGGGTAGGAGCACAGATACGCAGTATTTT.